A selection of T cell receptor beta chains follows, all from one sample in a study of PD-L1 blockade in urothelial cancer. Libraries were prepared by immunoSEQ multiplex PCR; TCRdb keeps only in-frame clonotypes and omits some of them. The sample has 95,000 or so clones, around nine tenths seen once. The sample consisted of PBMCs, taken around atezolizumab (anti-PD-L1) treatment. These receptors were taken from a man aged 60-69 years with urothelial cancer. Each CDR3 is given with its conserved first and last residue. D genes are given only for firm matches.

v_call: TRBV7-2
d_call: TRBD2
cdr3_aa: CASSLALRGGGAQETQYF

v_call: TRBV11-2
d_call: TRBD2
cdr3_aa: CASSTRTSGRETQYF

v_call: TRBV28
d_call: TRBD1
cdr3_aa: CASSQGGVYTEAFF

v_call: TRBV5-1
d_call: .
cdr3_aa: CASSLGGLPETQYF

v_call: TRBV5-6
d_call: .
cdr3_aa: CASSFRDTQYF

v_call: TRBV4-1
d_call: TRBD1
cdr3_aa: CASSHLGQEAHREQYF

v_call: TRBV5-1
d_call: .
cdr3_aa: CASSLVPVNTEAFF

v_call: TRBV7-3
d_call: .
cdr3_aa: CASSLGAANTEAFF

v_call: TRBV21-1
d_call: .
cdr3_aa: CASSGPGLAGGPHNEQFF

v_call: TRBV5-1
d_call: .
cdr3_aa: CASSQGAGGDEQFF

v_call: TRBV6-5
d_call: TRBD1
cdr3_aa: CASSYSQGTGNGYTF